The 29 T cell receptor beta chains below all came from one sample that was sequenced in a study of T cell responses to AZD1222 COVID-19 vaccine. Only in-frame clones appear in the TCRdb table, and some are missing; sequencing was by immunoSEQ multiplex PCR. This sample has about 270,000 clones, with 90% to 95% found just once. The source material was peripheral blood, sampled 28 days after the second AZD1222 dose. These receptors were collected from an adult who received the AZD1222 COVID-19 vaccine.

The chain joins TRBV5-1 to TRBJ2-2; weak D call: TRBD2 (6 bases). The CDR3 spans 15 residues. The germline gives CDR1 SGHRS, CDR2 YFSETQ. V was shortened by 3 bases and J by 4 bases, with 13 bases between the two germline ends. CDR3 bases: TGCGCCAGCAGCTCCCGGGGGACGGGCACCGGGGAGCTGTTTTTT. It codes for CASSSRGTGTGELFF.

In nucleotides, the CDR3 is TGTGCCAGCAGTGAGGGACATGGGTTTGAGCAGTACTTC. The encoded protein is CASSEGHGFEQYF. This sequence joins TRBV6-1 and TRBJ2-7; D might be TRBD1 (6 bases). This CDR3 has 13 residues. The V gene's germline CDR1 is MNHNS and CDR2 SASEGT. The V and J ends lost 3 bases and 7 bases respectively, with 13 bases between them.

J is TRBJ1-2 and V is TRBV11-2; maybe TRBD1 (5 bases). The CDR3 contains 15 residues. V was cut by 0 bases and J by 3 bases, with 11 bases left in between. Germline CDR1 SGHAT, CDR2 FQNNGV. CDR3 DNA sequence: TGTGCCAGCAGCTTAGAAGTGACAGCTTACTATGGCTACACCTTC. Translating it yields CASSLEVTAYYGYTF. Full variable domain (remainder filled in from reference TRBV11-2 and TRBJ1-2): EAGVAQSPRYKIIEKRQSVAFWCNPISGHATLYWYQQILGQGPKLLIQFQNNGVVDDSQLPKDRFSAERLKGVDSTLKIQPAKLEDSAVYLCASSLEVTAYYGYTFGSGTRLTVV.

V is TRBV5-1 and J is TRBJ1-1; 8 nucleotides match TRBD1. The CDR3 spans 14 residues. The V gene's germline CDR1 is SGHRS and CDR2 YFSETQ. V lost 4 bases, J lost 1 base, and 3 bases stayed unmatched. The CDR3 DNA sequence: TGCGCCAGCAGCATCGGACAGGGGAACACTGAAGCTTTCTTT. This translates into CASSIGQGNTEAFF. Using reference TRBV5-1 and TRBJ1-1 for the parts outside the CDR3, the full variable domain is KAGVTQTPRYLIKTRGQQVTLSCSPISGHRSVSWYQQTPGQGLQFLFEYFSETQRNKGNFPGRFSGRQFSNSRSEMNVSTLELGDSALYLCASSIGQGNTEAFFGQGTRLTVV.

This chain uses TRBV18 with TRBJ1-6, with 7 bases fitting TRBD1. V was pared by 4 bases and J by 7 bases, with 4 bases of the junction left unmatched. The CDR3 is 14 amino acids. Per the germline V gene, CDR1 is KGHSH and CDR2 is LQKENI. CDR3 loop: CASSLGQQNSPLHF. The CDR3 DNA sequence: TGTGCCAGCTCACTGGGACAGCAGAATTCACCCCTCCACTTT.

The CDR3 region has the DNA TGTGCCAGTAGTATACCAGGGGAATCCGGGGAGCTGTTTTTT. As protein: CASSIPGESGELFF. The chain combines TRBV19 with TRBJ2-2; D is perhaps TRBD1 (6 bases). The germline CDR1 and CDR2 sequences are LNHDA and SQIVND (reference sequence). Trimming left V 2 bases short and J 6 bases short, with 10 bases between. The length of the CDR3 is 14 residues.

The rearrangement joins TRBV27 to TRBJ1-2; 9 positions agree with TRBD1. This CDR3 is 15 amino acids long. With 10 bases clipped from V and 5 bases from J, the junction kept 14 bases outside the gene matches. In germline, CDR1 is MNHEY, CDR2 SMNVEV (reference sequence). The CDR3 DNA sequence: TGTGCCACCCGGTACCTTAGACAGGGGGAGTATGGCTACACCTTC. Translated, it gives CATRYLRQGEYGYTF.

The rearrangement links TRBV7-9 to TRBJ2-1; no reliable D call. Between the trimmed V and J ends, which lost 5 bases and 4 bases, there was a span of 12 bases. This CDR3 is 14 amino acids long. Germline V CDR1 and CDR2: SEHNR, FQNEAQ (reference sequence). The CDR3 sequence: CASSHRPGYNEQFF. The CDR3 DNA follows: TGTGCCAGCAGCCACAGACCCGGGTACAATGAGCAGTTCTTC.

The chain is built from TRBV25-1 and TRBJ2-2; possible D gene TRBD1, 5 bases. The CDR3 totals 15 residues. Trimming pared 3 bases from V and 2 bases from J, leaving 10 bases between. The germline CDR1 and CDR2 sequences are MGHDK and SYGVNS. This CDR3 is CASSDATDNTGELFF. In DNA form, the CDR3 reads TGTGCCAGCAGTGATGCGACAGATAACACCGGGGAGCTGTTTTTT.

Comments on this clone: Because the CDR3's place on the DNA is in doubt, the DNA is left out and the CDR3 is given as listed by TCRdb. The chain links TRBV28 to TRBJ1-1. A total of 13 residues make up the CDR3, ends included. Germline assignment: CDR1 MDHEN and CDR2 SYDVKM. The CDR3: CASSFGPGTEAFF.

The chain carries TRBV28 and TRBJ1-2; no clear D. Trimming took 4 bases from V and 1 from J, leaving 10 bases between them. The CDR3 length is 14 residues. CDR1 is MDHEN, CDR2 SYDVKM, per germline. CDR3 coding DNA: TGTGCCAGCAGTTGGTCCCCAAGTAACTATGGCTACACCTTC. As protein: CASSWSPSNYGYTF.

The chain uses TRBV4-1 and TRBJ2-7; D unclear. Germline values: CDR1 MGHRA, CDR2 YSYEKL. The V end lost 4 bases, the J end lost 3 bases, and 16 bases lay between the germline ends. CDR3 length equals 15 residues. This CDR3 is CASSPLNLRRYEQYF. The DNA of the CDR3 is TGCGCCAGCAGCCCCTTAAACCTCCGGCGCTACGAGCAGTACTTC.

The sample holds one count of this clone. The chain carries TRBV7-2 and TRBJ1-2; D unclear. This CDR3 is built from 12 residues. V was clipped by 1 base and J by 6 bases, with 6 bases between them. From germline, CDR1 is SGHTA and CDR2 FQGNSA. The DNA of the CDR3 is TGTGCCAGCAGCTTAGTGCTGGATGGCTACACCTTC. Translation gives CASSLVLDGYTF.

The chain couples TRBV5-1 to TRBJ1-1; weak D call: TRBD1 (5 bases). CDR3 length equals 15 residues. V was cut by 0 bases and J by 2 bases, with 11 bases left in between. CDR1 is SGHRS and CDR2 is YFSETQ in the germline V gene. CDR3: CASSLAVGENTEAFF. The DNA of the CDR3 is TGCGCCAGCAGCTTGGCCGTGGGGGAAAACACTGAAGCTTTCTTT.

This chain joins TRBV5-1 and TRBJ1-2, with 8 nucleotides matching TRBD1. Germline V lookup: CDR1 SGHRS, CDR2 YFSETQ. CDR3 size: 14 residues. J was trimmed by 8 bases and V by 4 bases; bases with no gene match: 10. The CDR3 is CASSDYRGKPGYTF. Written as DNA, the CDR3 is TGCGCCAGCAGCGACTACAGGGGGAAGCCGGGCTACACCTTC.

J is TRBJ1-6 and V is TRBV28, with D uncertain. Germline V lookup: CDR1 MDHEN, CDR2 SYDVKM. This CDR3 contains 15 residues. The germline V and J ends were trimmed by 6 bases and 0 bases, with 9 bases remaining between them. CDR3 sequence reads: CASSPPVSYNSPLHF. The CDR3 DNA sequence: TGTGCCAGCAGCCCGCCGGTCTCCTATAATTCACCCCTCCACTTT.

Only one count was recorded for this clone. The V gene is TRBV15, the J gene TRBJ2-7; 7 positions agree with TRBD1. The trim removed 0 bases at V and 2 bases at J, leaving 10 bases unmatched. This CDR3 is 17 amino acids long. The germline gives CDR1 LNHNV, CDR2 YYDKDF (reference sequence). The CDR3 is CATSRDLRDSRTYEQYF. The CDR3 nucleotides read TGTGCCACCAGCAGAGATCTCCGGGACAGTCGCACCTACGAGCAGTACTTC.

The J gene is TRBJ1-2, the V gene TRBV6-5; perhaps TRBD1 as D (6 bases). The CDR3 sequence is 14 residues long. Deletions cut 0 bases from V and 7 bases from J, with 12 bases between. Germline loops: CDR1 MNHEY, CDR2 SVGAGI. The CDR3 protein is CASSYSEGVSGYTF. The CDR3 region has the DNA TGTGCCAGCAGTTACTCGGAGGGGGTCTCTGGCTACACCTTC.

The CDR3 region has the DNA TGTGCCAGCAGCTACCGCTCCGCCGGTTCCTACGAGCAGTACTTC. Protein: CASSYRSAGSYEQYF. This chain connects TRBV7-9 to TRBJ2-7; D is uncertain. From germline, CDR1 is SEHNR and CDR2 FQNEAQ (reference sequence). With 4 bases removed from V and 1 base from J, the gap between germline ends came to 14 bases. This CDR3 is 15 amino acids long.

The V call is TRBV7-9, the J call TRBJ2-2; D possibly uses TRBD1 or TRBD2 (6 bases each). Germline-derived CDR1 and CDR2 are SEHNR and FQNEAQ (reference sequence). V was shortened by 2 bases and J by 6 bases, with 19 bases between the two germline ends. The CDR3 length is 17 residues. This CDR3 reads CASSLRGSWGRAGELFF. The DNA of the CDR3 is TGTGCCAGCAGCTTACGGGGGAGCTGGGGGCGCGCCGGGGAGCTGTTTTTT.

This clone was observed a few times. This chain joins TRBV15 and TRBJ2-5, with D possibly TRBD1 on 6 matching bases. The CDR3 has 17 residues. Trimming took 0 bases from V and 0 from J, leaving 14 bases between them. The V gene's germline CDR1 is LNHNV and CDR2 YYDKDF (reference sequence). The CDR3 sequence: CATSRDTPGHYQETQYF. CDR3 nucleotides: TGTGCCACCAGCAGAGATACCCCGGGACACTACCAAGAGACCCAGTACTTC.

The chain carries TRBV28 and TRBJ2-7; D unclear. This CDR3 is 13 amino acids long. Looked up from germline, CDR1 is MDHEN and CDR2 is SYDVKM. With 3 bases removed from V and 3 bases from J, the gap between germline ends came to 9 bases. In DNA form, the CDR3 reads TGTGCCAGCAGTTTCCCGGAGAACTACGAGCAGTACTTC. Protein sequence: CASSFPENYEQYF.

The chain links TRBV18 to TRBJ2-7; 8 bases match TRBD1. The J segment lost 1 base and the V segment lost 1 base, leaving 6 bases of the junction unmatched. The CDR3 covers 16 residues. Germline V CDR1 and CDR2: KGHSH, LQKENI. This CDR3 is CASSPRTGSISYEQYF. The CDR3 region has the DNA TGTGCCAGCTCACCACGGACAGGGAGTATTTCCTACGAGCAGTACTTC.

This clone has just a few counts. V gene TRBV28 combines with J gene TRBJ1-5; D gene uncertain. The CDR3 spans 13 residues. V lost 4 bases, J lost 0 bases, and 4 bases lay in between. Per germline, CDR1 MDHEN and CDR2 SYDVKM. The CDR3 DNA reads as TGTGCCAGCAGTTGGGTTAGCAATCAGCCCCAGCATTTT. Protein sequence: CASSWVSNQPQHF.

V usage is TRBV6-6 and J usage is TRBJ2-2; D remains ambiguous. V was cut by 10 bases and J by 5 bases, with 8 bases left in between. In germline, CDR1 is MNHNY, CDR2 SVGAGI (reference sequence). This CDR3 is built from 11 residues. The CDR3 DNA is TGTGCCACGTGGGAAACCGGGGAGCTGTTTTTT. Its translation is CATWETGELFF.

In regard to this clone: Because the CDR3's place on the DNA is in doubt, the DNA is left out and the CDR3 is given as listed by TCRdb. The chain has TRBV18 and TRBJ2-3. The germline gives CDR1 KGHSH, CDR2 LQKENI. Ends included, the CDR3 has 21 residues. CDR3 region: CASSPSISVPAHLSLTDTQYF.

A few counts support this clone. The rearrangement joins TRBV28 to TRBJ2-7; D is ambiguous. Trimming removed 8 bases from V and 2 bases from J, with 13 bases in between. The V gene's germline CDR1 is MDHEN and CDR2 SYDVKM. The CDR3 is made up of 13 amino acids. The CDR3 DNA sequence: TGTGCCAGCGAAACGTCAAGAGCCTACGAGCAGTACTTC. This gives the protein CASETSRAYEQYF.

V and J are TRBV4-1 and TRBJ2-5, with D possibly being TRBD2 (5 bases). Germline CDR1 and CDR2: MGHRA and YSYEKL. Trimming left V 1 base short and J 9 bases short, with 12 bases between. The CDR3 covers 13 residues. CDR3 residues: CASSQVSGKAQYF. The CDR3, as DNA: TGCGCCAGCAGCCAAGTCTCGGGAAAGGCCCAGTACTTC.

The rearrangement joins TRBV4-1 to TRBJ1-2; D remains unclear. CDR3 size: 14 residues. In germline, CDR1 is MGHRA, CDR2 YSYEKL. V was cut by 0 bases and J by 8 bases, with 13 bases left in between. The CDR3 loop reads CASSQDLTSEGYTF. In DNA, the CDR3 is TGCGCCAGCAGCCAAGATCTTACTAGCGAGGGCTACACCTTC.